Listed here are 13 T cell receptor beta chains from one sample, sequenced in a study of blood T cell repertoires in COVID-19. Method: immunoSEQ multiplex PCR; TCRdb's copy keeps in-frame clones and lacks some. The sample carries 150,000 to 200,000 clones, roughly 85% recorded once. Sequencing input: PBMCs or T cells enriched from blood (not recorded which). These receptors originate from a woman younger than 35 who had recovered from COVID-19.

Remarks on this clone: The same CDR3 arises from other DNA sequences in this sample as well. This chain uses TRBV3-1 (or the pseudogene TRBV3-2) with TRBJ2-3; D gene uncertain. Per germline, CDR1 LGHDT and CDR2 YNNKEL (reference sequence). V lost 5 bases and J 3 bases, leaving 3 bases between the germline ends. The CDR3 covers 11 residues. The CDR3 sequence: CASSLTDTQYF. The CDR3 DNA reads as TGTGCCAGCAGCTTAACAGATACGCAGTATTTT.

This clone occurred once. CDR3 protein: CASSLSLDRFGNQPQHF. CDR3 bases: TGTGCCAGCAGTTTATCCCTCGACAGGTTTGGCAATCAGCCCCAGCATTTT. The V gene is TRBV28, the J gene TRBJ1-5, with D possibly matching TRBD1 (6 bases). Germline CDR1 and CDR2: MDHEN and SYDVKM. This CDR3 is built from 17 residues. Trimming shortened V by 1 base and J by 2 bases, and 15 bases separated the two germline ends.

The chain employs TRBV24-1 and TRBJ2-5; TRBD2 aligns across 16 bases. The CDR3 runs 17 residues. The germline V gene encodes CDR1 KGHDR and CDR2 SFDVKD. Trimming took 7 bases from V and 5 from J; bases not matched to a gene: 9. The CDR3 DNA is TGTGCCACCAGCGTAGGGACTAGCGGGGGGGCCGGTGAGACCCAGTACTTC. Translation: CATSVGTSGGAGETQYF.

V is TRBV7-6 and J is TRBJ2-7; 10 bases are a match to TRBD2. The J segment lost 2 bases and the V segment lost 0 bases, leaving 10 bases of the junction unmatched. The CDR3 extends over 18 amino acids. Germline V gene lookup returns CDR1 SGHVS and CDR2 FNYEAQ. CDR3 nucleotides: TGTGCCAGCAGCTTAGCGCCCCCCCTAGCGGGAGCCGCCTACGAGCAGTACTTC. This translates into CASSLAPPLAGAAYEQYF.

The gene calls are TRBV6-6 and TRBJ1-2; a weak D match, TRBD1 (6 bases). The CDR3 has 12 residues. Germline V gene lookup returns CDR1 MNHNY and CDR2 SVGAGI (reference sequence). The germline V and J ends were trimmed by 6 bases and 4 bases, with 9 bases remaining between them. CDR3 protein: CASSDRTYGYTF. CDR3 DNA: TGTGCCAGCAGCGACAGGACCTATGGCTACACCTTC.

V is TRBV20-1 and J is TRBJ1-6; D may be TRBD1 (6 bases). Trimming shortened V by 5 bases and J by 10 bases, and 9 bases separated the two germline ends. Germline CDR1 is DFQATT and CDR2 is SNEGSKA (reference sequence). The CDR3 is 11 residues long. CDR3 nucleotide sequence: TGCAGTGCTCCTCAGGGGTCACCCCTCCACTTT. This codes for CSAPQGSPLHF.

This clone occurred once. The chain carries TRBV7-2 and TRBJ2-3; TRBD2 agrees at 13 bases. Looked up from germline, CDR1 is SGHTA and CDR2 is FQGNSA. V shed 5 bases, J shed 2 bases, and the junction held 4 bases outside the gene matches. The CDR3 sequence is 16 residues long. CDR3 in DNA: TGTGCCAGCAGCACCACTAGCGGGGGGGTCACAGATACGCAGTATTTT. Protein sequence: CASSTTSGGVTDTQYF.

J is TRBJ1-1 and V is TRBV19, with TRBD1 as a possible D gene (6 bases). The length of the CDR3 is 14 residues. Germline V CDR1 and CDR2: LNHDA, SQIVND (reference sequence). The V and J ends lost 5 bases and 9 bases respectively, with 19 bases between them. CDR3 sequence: CASSALSPGQKAFF. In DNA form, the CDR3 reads TGTGCCAGTAGTGCACTTTCTCCGGGACAAAAAGCTTTCTTT.

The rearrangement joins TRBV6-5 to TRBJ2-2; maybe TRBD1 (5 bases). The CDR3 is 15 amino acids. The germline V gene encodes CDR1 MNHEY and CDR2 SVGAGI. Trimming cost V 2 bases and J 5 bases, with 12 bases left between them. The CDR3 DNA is TGTGCCAGCAGTTACAGGGGCAGTTGGACCGGGGAGCTGTTTTTT. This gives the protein CASSYRGSWTGELFF.

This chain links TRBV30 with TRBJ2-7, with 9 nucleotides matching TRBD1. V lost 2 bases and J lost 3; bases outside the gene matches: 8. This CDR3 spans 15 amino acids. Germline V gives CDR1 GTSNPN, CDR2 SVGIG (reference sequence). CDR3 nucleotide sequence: TGTGCCTGGAGTAATCCCCGACAGGGGGTCTACGAGCAGTACTTC. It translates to CAWSNPRQGVYEQYF. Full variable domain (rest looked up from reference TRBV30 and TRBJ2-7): SQTIHQWPATLVQPVGSPLSLECTVEGTSNPNLYWYRQAAGRGLQLLFYSVGIGQISSEVPQNLSASRPQDRQFILSSKKLLLSDSGFYLCAWSNPRQGVYEQYFGPGTRLTVT.

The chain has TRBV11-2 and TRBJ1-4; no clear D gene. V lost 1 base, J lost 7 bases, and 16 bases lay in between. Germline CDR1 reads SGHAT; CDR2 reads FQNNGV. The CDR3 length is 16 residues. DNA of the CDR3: TGTGCCAGCAGCTTAGGGGCCCTTTCTAATTCTGAAAAACTGTTTTTT. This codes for CASSLGALSNSEKLFF.

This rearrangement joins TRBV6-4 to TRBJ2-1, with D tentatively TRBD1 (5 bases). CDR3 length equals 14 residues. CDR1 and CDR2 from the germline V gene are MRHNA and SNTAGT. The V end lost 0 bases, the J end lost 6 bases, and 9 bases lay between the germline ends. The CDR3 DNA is TGTGCCAGCAGTGACTCCAGGGATAGCAATGAGCAGTTCTTC. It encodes CASSDSRDSNEQFF.

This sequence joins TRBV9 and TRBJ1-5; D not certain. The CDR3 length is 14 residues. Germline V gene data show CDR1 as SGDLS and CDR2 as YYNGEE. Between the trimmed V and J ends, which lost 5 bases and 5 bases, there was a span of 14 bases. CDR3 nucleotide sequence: TGTGCCAGCAGTCGGAGGCAGGAGGATCAGCCCCAGCATTTT. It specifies CASSRRQEDQPQHF.